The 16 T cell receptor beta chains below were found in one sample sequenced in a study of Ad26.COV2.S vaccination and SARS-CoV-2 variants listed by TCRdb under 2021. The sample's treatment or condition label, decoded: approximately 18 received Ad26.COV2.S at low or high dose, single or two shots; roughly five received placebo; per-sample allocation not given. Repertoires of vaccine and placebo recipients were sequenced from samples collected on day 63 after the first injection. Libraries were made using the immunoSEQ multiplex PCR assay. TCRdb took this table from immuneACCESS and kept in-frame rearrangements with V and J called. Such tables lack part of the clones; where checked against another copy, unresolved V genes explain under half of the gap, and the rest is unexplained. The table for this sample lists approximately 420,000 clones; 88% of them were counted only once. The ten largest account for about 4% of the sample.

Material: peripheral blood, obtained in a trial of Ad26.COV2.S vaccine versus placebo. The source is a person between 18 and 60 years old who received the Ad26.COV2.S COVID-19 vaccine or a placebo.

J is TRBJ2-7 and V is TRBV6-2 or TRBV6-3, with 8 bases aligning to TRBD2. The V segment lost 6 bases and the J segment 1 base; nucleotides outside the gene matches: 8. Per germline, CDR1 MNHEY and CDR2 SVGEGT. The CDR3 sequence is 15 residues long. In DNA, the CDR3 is TGTGCCAGCAGCCCCTCGGGGGGGGGATCCTACGAGCAGTACTTC. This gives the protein CASSPSGGGSYEQYF.

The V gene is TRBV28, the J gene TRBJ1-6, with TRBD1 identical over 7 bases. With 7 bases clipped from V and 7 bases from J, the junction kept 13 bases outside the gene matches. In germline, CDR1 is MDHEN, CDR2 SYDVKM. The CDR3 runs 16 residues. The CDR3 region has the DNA TGTGCCAGCACCTTTGGCCCTCGGACAGGCAATTCACCCCTCCACTTT. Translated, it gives CASTFGPRTGNSPLHF.

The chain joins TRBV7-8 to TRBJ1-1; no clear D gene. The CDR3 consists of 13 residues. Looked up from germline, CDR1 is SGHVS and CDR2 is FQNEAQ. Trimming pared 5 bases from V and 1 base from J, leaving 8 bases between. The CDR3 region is CASSPFTNTEAFF. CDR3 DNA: TGTGCCAGCAGCCCCTTTACGAACACTGAAGCTTTCTTT.

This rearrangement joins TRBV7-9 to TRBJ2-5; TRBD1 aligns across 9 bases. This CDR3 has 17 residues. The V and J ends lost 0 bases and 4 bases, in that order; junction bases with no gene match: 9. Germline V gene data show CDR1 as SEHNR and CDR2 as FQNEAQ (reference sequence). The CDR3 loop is CASSLANLTGGGETQYF. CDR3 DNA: TGTGCCAGCAGCTTAGCCAACCTGACAGGGGGAGGAGAGACCCAGTACTTC. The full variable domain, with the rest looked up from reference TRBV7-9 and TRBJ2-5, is DTGVSQNPRHKITKRGQNVTFRCDPISEHNRLYWYRQTLGQGPEFLTYFQNEAQLEKSRLLSDRFSAERPKGSFSTLEIQRTEQGDSAMYLCASSLANLTGGGETQYFGPGTRLLVL.

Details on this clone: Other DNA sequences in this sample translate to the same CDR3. CDR3 in DNA: TGTGCCAGCAGCTTAGGACAGACAAACACCGGGGAGCTGTTTTTT. Encoded protein: CASSLGQTNTGELFF. The chain has TRBV13 and TRBJ2-2; the D is unclear. Germline V lookup: CDR1 PRHDT, CDR2 FYEKMQ (reference sequence). V lost 0 bases to trimming and J lost 2 bases, with 7 bases between them. This CDR3 region has 15 residues.

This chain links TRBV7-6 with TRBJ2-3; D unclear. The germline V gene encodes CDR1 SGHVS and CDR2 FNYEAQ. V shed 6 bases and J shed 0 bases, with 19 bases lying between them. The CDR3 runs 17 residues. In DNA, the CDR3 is TGTGCCAGCAGTATAACTTCTAGGACGACTAGCACAGATACGCAGTATTTT. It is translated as CASSITSRTTSTDTQYF.

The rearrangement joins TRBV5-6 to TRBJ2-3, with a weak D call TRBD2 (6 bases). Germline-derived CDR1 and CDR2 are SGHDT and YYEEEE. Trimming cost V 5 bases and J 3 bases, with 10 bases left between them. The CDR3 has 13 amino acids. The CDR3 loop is CASSLAGTDTQYF. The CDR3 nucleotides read TGTGCCAGCAGTCTGGCGGGAACAGATACGCAGTATTTT.

CDR3 sequence reads: CASSLAGQGTYEQYF. In nucleotides, the CDR3 is TGTGCCAGCAGCTTAGCCGGACAGGGAACCTACGAGCAGTACTTC. This chain connects TRBV7-8 to TRBJ2-7; 8 bases line up with TRBD1. The CDR3 spans 15 residues. Per germline, CDR1 SGHVS and CDR2 FQNEAQ. V lost 0 bases to trimming and J lost 2 bases; unmatched junction nucleotides: 3.

The CDR3 sequence: CASSLEGRSSTDTQYF. For the CDR3, the DNA is TGCGCCAGCAGCTTGGAAGGACGGAGCAGCACAGATACGCAGTATTTT. V is TRBV5-1 and J is TRBJ2-3; D unresolved. The ends were cut back, 0 bases at V and 0 bases at J, with 11 bases in the middle. CDR1 and CDR2 from the germline V gene are SGHRS and YFSETQ. This CDR3 is built from 16 residues.

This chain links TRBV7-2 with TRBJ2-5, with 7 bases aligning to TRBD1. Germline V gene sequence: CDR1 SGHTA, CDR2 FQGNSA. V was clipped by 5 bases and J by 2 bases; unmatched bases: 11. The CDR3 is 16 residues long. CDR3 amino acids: CASSLSGQEAQETQYF. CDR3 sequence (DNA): TGTGCCAGCAGCCTAAGCGGACAGGAGGCACAAGAGACCCAGTACTTC.

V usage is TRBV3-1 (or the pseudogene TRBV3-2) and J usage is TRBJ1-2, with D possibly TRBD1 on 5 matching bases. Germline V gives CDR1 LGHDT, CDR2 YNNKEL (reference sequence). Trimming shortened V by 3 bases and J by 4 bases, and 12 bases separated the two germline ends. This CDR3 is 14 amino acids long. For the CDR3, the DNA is TGTGCCAGCAGCCAGGATACCGGGACCTATGGCTACACCTTC. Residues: CASSQDTGTYGYTF.

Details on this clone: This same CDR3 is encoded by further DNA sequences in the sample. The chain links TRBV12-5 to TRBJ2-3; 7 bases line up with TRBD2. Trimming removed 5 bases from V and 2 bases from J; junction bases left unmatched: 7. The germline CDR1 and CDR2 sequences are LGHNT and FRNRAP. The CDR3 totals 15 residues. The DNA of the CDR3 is TGTGCTAGTGGTCTGGGGCTAGCGGACACAGATACGCAGTATTTT. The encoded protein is CASGLGLADTDTQYF. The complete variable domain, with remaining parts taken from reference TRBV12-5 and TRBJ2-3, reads DARVTQTPRHKVTEMGQEVTMRCQPILGHNTVFWYRQTMMQGLELLAYFRNRAPLDDSGMPKDRFSAEMPDATLATLKIQPSEPRDSAVYFCASGLGLADTDTQYFGPGTRLTVL.

The CDR3 reads CASSLNQMGEQYF. The CDR3 DNA is TGTGCCAGCAGCCTAAATCAAATGGGGGAGCAGTACTTC. The chain couples TRBV7-9 to TRBJ2-7; D remains unclear. CDR1 SEHNR and CDR2 FQNEAQ come from the germline V gene (reference sequence). The CDR3 covers 13 residues. Trimming took 5 bases from V and 7 from J, leaving 15 bases between them.

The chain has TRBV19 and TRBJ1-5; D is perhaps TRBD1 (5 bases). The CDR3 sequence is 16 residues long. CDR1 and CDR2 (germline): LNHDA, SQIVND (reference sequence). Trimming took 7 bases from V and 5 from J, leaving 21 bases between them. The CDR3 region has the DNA TGTGCCAGTACCCTCATGGGGGAAAGGCTGCATCAGCCCCAGCATTTT. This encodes CASTLMGERLHQPQHF.

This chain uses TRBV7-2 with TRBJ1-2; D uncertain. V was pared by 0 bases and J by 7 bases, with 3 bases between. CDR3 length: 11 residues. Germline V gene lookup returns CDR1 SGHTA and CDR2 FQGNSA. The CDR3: CASSLAGGYTF. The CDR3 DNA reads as TGTGCCAGCAGCTTAGCGGGTGGCTACACCTTC.

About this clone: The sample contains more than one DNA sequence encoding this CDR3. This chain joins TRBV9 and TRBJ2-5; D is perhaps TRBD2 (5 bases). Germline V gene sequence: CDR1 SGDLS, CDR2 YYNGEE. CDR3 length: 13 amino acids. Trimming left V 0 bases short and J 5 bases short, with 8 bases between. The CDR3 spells CASSVGGWETQYF. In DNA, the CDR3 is TGTGCCAGCAGCGTAGGAGGGTGGGAGACCCAGTACTTC.